These 10 T cell receptor beta chains were all obtained from the same sample, sequenced in a study of T cell changes during pregnancy in multiple sclerosis. Repertoires were generated with immunoSEQ multiplex PCR, while TCRdb's copy carries only in-frame clones and drops some. Among 65,000 to 95,000 clones, 89% were seen once, and the ten largest hold approximately 1.9%. The sample was peripheral blood, taken before pregnancy. The receptors stem from a female donor with multiple sclerosis, enrolled in a pregnancy study.

DNA of the CDR3: TGTGCCACCAGCAAGACAGGGGGTGATGAAAAACTGTTTTTT. Protein sequence: CATSKTGGDEKLFF. The chain uses TRBV15 and TRBJ1-4; the match to TRBD1 covers 9 bases. The CDR3 runs to 14 residues. Trimming at V came to 4 bases and at J to 6 bases, leaving 3 bases not matched to a gene. In germline, CDR1 is LNHNV, CDR2 YYDKDF (reference sequence).

This rearrangement joins TRBV14 to TRBJ1-2; 9 bases agree with TRBD1. Germline V CDR1 and CDR2: SGHDN, FVKESK. The CDR3 is made up of 15 amino acids. V shed 4 bases, J shed 3 bases, and the junction held 6 bases outside the gene matches. DNA of the CDR3: TGTGCCAGCAGCCCCTGGGGACAGGGTGACTATGGCTACACCTTC. It encodes CASSPWGQGDYGYTF.

In DNA form, the CDR3 reads TGTGCCAGCAACCAGGGGTCCACCGAGCAGTACTTC. Protein: CASNQGSTEQYF. This chain links TRBV2 with TRBJ2-7, with D perhaps matching TRBD1 (6 bases). V was pared by 7 bases and J by 6 bases, with 13 bases between. The CDR3 sequence is 12 residues long. Germline V CDR1 and CDR2: SNHLY, FYNNEI.

The chain uses TRBV19 and TRBJ1-5; 7 positions match TRBD1. V dropped 6 bases and J dropped 1; count of bases not matched to a gene: 6. Germline V gives CDR1 LNHDA, CDR2 SQIVND (reference sequence). The CDR3 totals 15 residues. The CDR3 DNA is TGTGCCAGTAGCCCCGGGACAGCCAGCAATCAGCCCCAGCATTTT. Translation gives CASSPGTASNQPQHF. Looking up the rest from reference TRBV19 and TRBJ1-5 gives the full variable domain: DGGITQSPKYLFRKEGQNVTLSCEQNLNHDAMYWYRQDPGQGLRLIYYSQIVNDFQKGDIAEGYSVSREKKESFPLTVTSAQKNPTAFYLCASSPGTASNQPQHFGDGTRLSIL.

The V and J genes are TRBV12-1 and TRBJ2-1; the table gives TRBD2 as D, unverified against the DNA. TRBV12-1 is reported as a pseudogene. The CDR3 sequence is 21 residues long. The CDR3 reads CASSPRSSVLAGACSYNEQFF. In nucleotides, the CDR3 is TGTGCCAGCAGCCCCCGGTCATCGGTACTAGCGGGGGCCTGCTCCTACAATGAGCAGTTCTTC.

In this sample, this clone turned up once. The V gene is TRBV15, the J gene TRBJ2-7; 9 bases are shared with TRBD1. J lost 3 bases, V lost 6 bases, and 6 bases had no gene match. CDR1 is LNHNV, CDR2 YYDKDF, per germline (reference sequence). The CDR3 consists of 14 residues. CDR3 in DNA: TGTGCCACCAGACGGACAGGGGTTATCTACGAGCAGTACTTC. It is translated as CATRRTGVIYEQYF.

The rearrangement joins TRBV27 to TRBJ2-5; D gene uncertain. Trimming pared 0 bases from V and 0 bases from J, leaving 8 bases between. CDR1 MNHEY and CDR2 SMNVEV come from the germline V gene (reference sequence). The CDR3 has 15 residues. CDR3 in amino acids: CASSLSGSYQETQYF. The CDR3 DNA reads as TGTGCCAGCAGTTTATCTGGCAGTTACCAAGAGACCCAGTACTTC.

Written as DNA, the CDR3 is TGTGCCAGCAGCTGGACAGTGTCGGGTCGAAAACTGTTTTTT. Its protein is CASSWTVSGRKLFF. The chain is built from TRBV7-8 and TRBJ1-4, with D tentatively TRBD1 (6 bases). The CDR3 runs to 14 residues. In germline, CDR1 is SGHVS, CDR2 FQNEAQ. Deletions cut 4 bases from V and 10 bases from J, with 16 bases between.

The chain carries TRBV5-1 and TRBJ2-1; possible D gene TRBD1, 5 bases. Trimming stripped 3 bases from V and 3 bases from J, with 13 bases between. CDR1 SGHRS and CDR2 YFSETQ come from the germline V gene. The CDR3 spans 15 residues. The CDR3 region has the DNA TGCGCCAGCAGCTCAGACATTCAGGGCTACAATGAGCAGTTCTTC. Translated: CASSSDIQGYNEQFF.

This chain uses TRBV7-8 with TRBJ1-6; no clear D gene. Deletions cut 1 base from V and 9 bases from J, with 13 bases between. CDR1 is SGHVS, CDR2 FQNEAQ, per germline. The CDR3 covers 15 residues. CDR3 loop: CASSLGSGSTSPLHF. The CDR3, as DNA: TGTGCCAGCAGCTTAGGCTCGGGTTCCACTTCACCCCTCCACTTT.